The entry below describes one TCR beta chain. This CDR3 spans 14 amino acids. The junction had 8 bases not matched to a gene; V was cut back by 4 bases and J by 8 bases. Germline V gene data show CDR1 as MNHNY and CDR2 as SVGAGI (reference sequence). Repertoires were generated with immunoSEQ multiplex PCR, while TCRdb's copy carries only in-frame clones and drops some. The sample records approximately 120,000 clones, 80% to 90% being singletons. These data belong to a study of T cell responses to AZD1222 COVID-19 vaccine. The TCR was taken from an adult in good health. The sequencing here drew on peripheral blood, taken on day 0 of AZD1222 vaccination. The chain carries TRBV6-6 and TRBJ1-2; the match to TRBD1 covers 9 bases. The CDR3 region is CASSSPGQGGGYTF. Here the CDR3 DNA reads TGTGCCAGCAGTTCGCCGGGACAGGGTGGAGGCTACACCTTC.